This T cell receptor beta chain is from a study of T cell changes during pregnancy in multiple sclerosis. The germline gives CDR1 MDHEN, CDR2 SYDVKM. Trimming shortened V by 5 bases and J by 8 bases, and 18 bases separated the two germline ends. The CDR3 has 15 amino acids. Assay used: immunoSEQ multiplex PCR; TCRdb lists only in-frame clones, some missing. The sample consists of roughly 61,000 clones, approximately 94% of them appearing once. This rearrangement joins TRBV28 to TRBJ1-4; no definite D call. Sample: CD8+ T cells from peripheral blood mononuclear cells, taken after pregnancy. The clonotype comes from a female donor with multiple sclerosis, enrolled in a pregnancy study. The CDR3 loop reads CASSPLTDPGEKLFF. DNA for the CDR3: TGTGCCAGCAGTCCCCTCACCGACCCAGGAGAAAAACTGTTTTTT.